This entry features one TCR beta chain sequence. The data originate from a study of shared clonotypes between healthy human individuals. Produced via immunoSEQ multiplex PCR; TCRdb's table is partial and in-frame only. Here the sample spans around 1.4 million clones, approximately 98.5% being singletons. This CDR3 has 14 amino acids. V was shortened by 0 bases and J by 7 bases, with 13 bases between the two germline ends. Germline V gene data show CDR1 as MNHNS and CDR2 as SASEGT. The sequence was collected from a man younger than 45 in good health. Sequencing was performed on naive CD4+ T cells sorted from blood. Subset noted: CD45RA+ positively selected. The chain carries TRBV6-1 and TRBJ2-7; maybe TRBD1 (5 bases). The CDR3 region is CASSEAWSGLEQYF. DNA of the CDR3: TGTGCCAGCAGTGAAGCGTGGTCAGGGCTGGAGCAGTACTTC.